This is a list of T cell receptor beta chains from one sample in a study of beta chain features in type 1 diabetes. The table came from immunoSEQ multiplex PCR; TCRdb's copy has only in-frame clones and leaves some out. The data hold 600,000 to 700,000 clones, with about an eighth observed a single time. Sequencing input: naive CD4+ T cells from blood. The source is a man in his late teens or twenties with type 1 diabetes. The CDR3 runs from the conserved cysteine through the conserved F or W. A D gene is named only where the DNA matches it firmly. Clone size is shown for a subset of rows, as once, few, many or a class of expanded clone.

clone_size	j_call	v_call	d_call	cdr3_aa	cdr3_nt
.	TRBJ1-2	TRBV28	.	CASSLPSFGYTF	TGTGCCAGCAGTTTACCCTCGTTTGGCTACACCTTC
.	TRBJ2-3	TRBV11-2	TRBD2	CASSLAGGSTDTQYF	TGTGCCAGCAGCTTAGCGGGGGGTAGCACAGATACGCAGTATTTT
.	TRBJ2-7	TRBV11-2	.	CASSLDRVSYEQYF	TGTGCCAGCAGCTTGGATAGGGTATCCTACGAGCAGTACTTC
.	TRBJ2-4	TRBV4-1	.	CASSQAGVGHIQYF	TGCGCCAGCAGCCAAGCCGGGGTCGGGCACATTCAGTACTTC
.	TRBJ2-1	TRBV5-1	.	CASSWSLGNEQFF	TGCGCCAGCAGCTGGAGCCTGGGGAATGAGCAGTTCTTC
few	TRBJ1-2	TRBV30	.	CAWSGSYGYTF	TGTGCCTGGTCGGGCTCCTATGGCTACACCTTC
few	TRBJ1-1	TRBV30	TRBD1	CAWSGGQGYEAFF	TGTGCCTGGAGTGGAGGACAGGGATATGAAGCTTTCTTT
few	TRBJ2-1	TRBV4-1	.	CASSQDRAGSGNEQFF	TGCGCCAGCAGCCAAGATAGGGCAGGGTCTGGCAATGAGCAGTTCTTC
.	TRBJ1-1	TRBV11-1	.	CASSLAVDTEAFF	TGTGCCAGCAGCTTAGCGGTCGACACTGAAGCTTTCTTT
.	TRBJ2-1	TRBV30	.	CAWSVTSSYNEQFF	TGTGCCTGGAGTGTCACCAGCTCCTACAATGAGCAGTTCTTC
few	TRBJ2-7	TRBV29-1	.	CSVEVQGEVEQYF	TGCAGCGTTGAAGTGCAGGGTGAGGTCGAGCAGTACTTC
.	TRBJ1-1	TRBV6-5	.	CASSYPGTNTEAFF	TGTGCCAGCAGTTACCCGGGGACTAACACTGAAGCTTTCTTT
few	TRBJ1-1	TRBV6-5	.	CASSRLGNTEAFF	TGTGCCAGCAGCCGCTTGGGGAACACTGAAGCTTTCTTT
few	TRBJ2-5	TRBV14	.	CASSQVPYQETQYF	TGTGCCAGCAGCCAAGTACCGTACCAAGAGACCCAGTACTTC
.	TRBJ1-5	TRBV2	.	CASSEVSNQPQHF	TGTGCCAGCAGTGAAGTGAGCAATCAGCCCCAGCATTTT
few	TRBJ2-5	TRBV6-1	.	CASSEAGETQYF	TGTGCCAGCAGTGAAGCGGGGGAGACCCAGTACTTC
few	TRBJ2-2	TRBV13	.	CASSLGTLARDTGELFF	TGTGCCAGCAGCTTAGGCACTCTAGCACGGGACACCGGGGAGCTGTTTTTT
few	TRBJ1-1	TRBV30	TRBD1	CAWCSGTGRTEAFF	TGTGCCTGGTGCTCCGGGACAGGGCGCACTGAAGCTTTCTTT
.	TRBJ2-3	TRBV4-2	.	CASSQETDTQYF	TGTGCCAGCAGCCAAGAAACAGATACGCAGTATTTT
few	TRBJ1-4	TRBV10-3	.	CATTAGPTNEKLFF	TGTGCCACGACGGCGGGTCCCACTAATGAAAAACTGTTTTTT
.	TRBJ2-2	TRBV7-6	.	CASSTGLRGTGELFF	TGTGCCAGCAGCACGGGCCTACGGGGCACCGGGGAGCTGTTTTTT
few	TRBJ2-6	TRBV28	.	CASSVSSGANVLTF	TGTGCCAGCAGTGTCTCGTCTGGGGCCAACGTCCTGACTTTC